The 10 T cell receptor beta chains given below trace back to one sample, sequenced in a study of vaccination and CD4 T cells after COVID-19 (dated by TCRdb to 2022 to 2024). The treatment or condition label for this specimen denotes: roughly 10-day PBMC culture with coronavirus spike peptide pools or control peptides (ViraFEST assay). The method was PCR. The listed sequencing device is Illumina iSeq 100. DNA from cultured CD4+ T cells was subjected to TCR sequencing with the Oncomine TCR Beta short-read assay at the Johns Hopkins FTIC core. TCRdb reworked the public reads: Q25 trimming with fastp, MiXCR clone assembly, productive beta chains retained. Rows merge per CDR3 protein into single entries with the most common DNA and genes. This sample comprises 13,000 to 15,000 distinct CDR3 sequences, roughly 30% of them detected only once. The ten largest clones take up roughly 8% of the sample. The antigens for these receptors are not known.

Source material: CD4+ T cells from blood, cultured in vitro. Receptor source: a human donor who had recovered from COVID-19.

The chain links TRBV7-9 to TRBJ2-6; no reliable D call. The germline V gene encodes CDR1 SEHNR and CDR2 FQNEAQ (reference sequence). The CDR3 has 16 residues. Trimming left V 3 bases short and J 1 base short, with 10 bases between. CDR3 sequence (DNA): TGTGCCAGCAGCTTTAACTCGCAGTCTGGGGCCAACGTCCTGACTTTC. Protein sequence: CASSFNSQSGANVLTF.

The rearrangement joins TRBV7-9 to TRBJ2-1; D call uncertain. V lost 5 bases and J lost 6, with 8 bases in between. The CDR3 extends over 12 amino acids. Germline V gene data show CDR1 as SEHNR and CDR2 as FQNEAQ (reference sequence). CDR3 bases: TGTGCCAGCAGCCGCGCAGTCAATGAGCAGTTCTTC. It yields the protein CASSRAVNEQFF.

This clonotype was observed a handful of times. The V and J genes are TRBV12-3 or TRBV12-4 and TRBJ1-1; 8 bases are shared with TRBD1. This CDR3 comprises 12 residues. Losses at the gene ends were 6 bases for V and 7 bases for J; bases not matched to a gene: 4. CDR3 loop: CASSLTGDEAFF. The CDR3 nucleotides read TGTGCCAGCAGCCTGACAGGGGATGAAGCTTTCTTT.

The chain is built from TRBV5-1 and TRBJ1-3, with D hard to call. The V end was cut by 4 bases, the J end by 0 bases, with 17 bases between. Looked up from germline, CDR1 is SGHRS and CDR2 is YFSETQ. This CDR3 region has 17 residues. CDR3 DNA: TGCGCCAGCAGCGGAGAAGGATTGGAGCCCTCTGGAAACACCATATATTTT. This sequence encodes CASSGEGLEPSGNTIYF.

This clonotype turned up a few times. This chain uses TRBV18 with TRBJ1-2; 12 nucleotides align to TRBD1. Unmatched junction bases numbered 4, after V lost 5 bases and J lost 6 bases. Germline values: CDR1 KGHSH, CDR2 LQKENI. This CDR3 is 14 amino acids long. This CDR3 reads CASSSGQGANGYTF. CDR3 bases: TGTGCCAGCTCATCGGGACAGGGGGCAAATGGCTACACCTTC.

The chain has TRBV11-2 and TRBJ2-3; D gene uncertain. The CDR3 is 13 residues long. V lost 5 bases and J 7 bases, leaving 13 bases between the germline ends. Per germline, CDR1 SGHAT and CDR2 FQNNGV. CDR3 DNA: TGTGCCAGCAGCGAACTCCGGTCAAATACGCAGTATTTT. Translated, it gives CASSELRSNTQYF.

A few counts support this clonotype. The rearrangement uses TRBV5-6 and TRBJ2-7; D possibly corresponds to TRBD2 (7 bases). Germline V gene data show CDR1 as SGHDT and CDR2 as YYEEEE. V lost 3 bases to trimming and J lost 6 bases, with 13 bases between them. The CDR3 covers 13 residues. This CDR3 reads CASSSVRGGEQYF. The CDR3 DNA reads TGTGCCAGCAGCTCGGTTAGGGGGGGCGAGCAGTACTTC.

This clonotype was detected only a few times. This chain links TRBV6-1 with TRBJ1-6; maybe TRBD1 (6 bases). CDR1 is MNHNS and CDR2 is SASEGT in the germline V gene. Trimming shortened V by 6 bases and J by 3 bases, and 18 bases separated the two germline ends. This CDR3 spans 17 amino acids. In nucleotides, the CDR3 is TGTGCCAGCAGCCCCCGCGGGGCAGGGGACTATAATTCACCCCTCCACTTT. Translating it yields CASSPRGAGDYNSPLHF.

The rearrangement links TRBV6-2 or TRBV6-3 to TRBJ1-2; 8 nucleotides agree with TRBD1. The CDR3 runs 15 residues. Per germline, CDR1 MNHEY and CDR2 SVGEGT. V was pared by 2 bases and J by 6 bases, with 8 bases of the junction left unmatched. CDR3 amino acids: CASSYRGTGLDGYTF. The CDR3 bases are TGTGCCAGCAGTTACCGAGGGACAGGTCTCGATGGCTACACCTTC.

This clonotype is termed medium-sized. The genes are TRBV5-1 and TRBJ1-2; possible D gene TRBD1, 5 bases. Germline V lookup: CDR1 SGHRS, CDR2 YFSETQ. V lost 0 bases, J lost 7 bases, and 13 bases lay in between. This CDR3 is built from 14 residues. The chain's CDR3 is CASSLAGQGSGYTF. The CDR3 DNA is TGCGCCAGCAGCTTGGCCGGCCAGGGAAGTGGCTACACCTTC. The variable domain in full, completed from reference TRBV5-1 and TRBJ1-2, reads KAGVTQTPRYLIKTRGQQVTLSCSPISGHRSVSWYQQTPGQGLQFLFEYFSETQRNKGNFPGRFSGRQFSNSRSEMNVSTLELGDSALYLCASSLAGQGSGYTFGSGTRLTVV.